The 28 T cell receptor beta chains below were found in one sample sequenced in a study of shared clonotypes between healthy human individuals. The method was immunoSEQ multiplex PCR; TCRdb's version includes in-frame clones alone and lacks a portion of them. The sample holds around 2,000,000 clones; around 95% are singletons and the top ten take roughly 0.13%. Specimen: naive CD4+ T cells sorted from blood. This sample's subset: CD45RA+ positively selected. Every receptor here comes from a man between 18 and 35 years old in good health.

On this clone itself: At the DNA level, this CDR3 is encoded by other sequences in the same sample as well. This chain uses TRBV10-1 with TRBJ2-3; tentatively, D is TRBD2 (7 bases). The CDR3 is made up of 16 amino acids. The germline gives CDR1 WNHNN, CDR2 SYGVQD (reference sequence). V shed 0 bases and J shed 3 bases, with 13 bases lying between them. CDR3 region: CASSESRGGGTDTQYF. The CDR3 bases are TGCGCCAGCAGTGAGTCCCGCGGGGGCGGTACAGATACGCAGTATTTT.

To note about this clone: Other DNA sequences in the sample encode the same CDR3. V and J are TRBV7-9 and TRBJ1-2; D is ambiguous. V was pared by 3 bases and J by 0 bases, with 5 bases between. This CDR3 has 13 residues. CDR1 and CDR2 (germline): SEHNR, FQNEAQ (reference sequence). CDR3 loop: CASSLSANYGYTF. CDR3 in DNA: TGTGCCAGCAGCTTGAGTGCTAACTATGGCTACACCTTC.

V gene TRBV5-4 combines with J gene TRBJ2-3, with D unresolved. The germline V gene has CDR1 SGHNT and CDR2 YYREEE (reference sequence). Trimming removed 2 bases from V and 9 bases from J, with 13 bases in between. The CDR3 covers 13 residues. In DNA form, the CDR3 reads TGTGCCAGCAGCTTAAAAGCGAACCGGACGCAGTATTTT. Protein product: CASSLKANRTQYF.

This clone was seen just once. J is TRBJ1-2 and V is TRBV2; D gene uncertain. Looked up from germline, CDR1 is SNHLY and CDR2 is FYNNEI. V was clipped by 0 bases and J by 2 bases, with 10 bases between them. This CDR3 region has 15 residues. The CDR3 DNA sequence: TGTGCCAGCAGTGAAGCGCGACCGCCGAACTATGGCTACACCTTC. This encodes CASSEARPPNYGYTF.

This chain links TRBV4-2 with TRBJ1-2, with D possibly being TRBD1 (6 bases). Trimming left V 5 bases short and J 3 bases short, with 16 bases between. This CDR3 spans 15 amino acids. The V gene's germline CDR1 is LGHNA and CDR2 YNFKEQ. DNA of the CDR3: TGTGCCAGCAGCTTGGCATCGACAGGTTACTATGGCTACACCTTC. Protein: CASSLASTGYYGYTF.

The CDR3 sequence: CASSEYRGINYGYTF. In DNA form, the CDR3 reads TGTGCCAGCAGCGAATACAGGGGTATCAACTATGGCTACACCTTC. J is TRBJ1-2 and V is TRBV13, with 7 bases that match TRBD1. CDR1 is PRHDT and CDR2 is FYEKMQ in the germline V gene (reference sequence). This CDR3 has 15 amino acids. With V trimmed by 5 bases and J by 2 bases, 8 bases remained unmatched.

This clone appeared once. The chain employs TRBV10-1 and TRBJ1-1, with D maybe TRBD1 (6 bases). Trimming took 8 bases from V and 1 from J, leaving 14 bases between them. The length of the CDR3 is 14 residues. Germline V gives CDR1 WNHNN, CDR2 SYGVQD (reference sequence). The CDR3 sequence is CASQEGGTNTEAFF. The CDR3 DNA follows: TGCGCCAGCCAAGAAGGGGGGACGAACACTGAAGCTTTCTTT.

This chain links TRBV9 with TRBJ2-3; TRBD2 matches 10 bases. CDR3 length: 16 residues. CDR1 is SGDLS, CDR2 YYNGEE, per germline. J was trimmed by 6 bases and V by 0 bases; bases with no gene match: 7. The CDR3 here is CASSVAGAGGPDTQYF. CDR3 nucleotides: TGTGCCAGCAGCGTAGCGGGAGCGGGAGGGCCGGATACGCAGTATTTT. The full variable domain, in which reference TRBV9 and TRBJ2-3 provide the parts outside the CDR3, is DSGVTQTPKHLITATGQRVTLRCSPRSGDLSVYWYQQSLDQGLQFLIQYYNGEERAKGNILERFSAQQFPDLHSELNLSSLELGDSALYFCASSVAGAGGPDTQYFGPGTRLTVL.

The chain is built from TRBV5-1 and TRBJ1-4; no clear D. The V and J ends lost 1 base and 4 bases respectively, with 8 bases between them. CDR1 SGHRS and CDR2 YFSETQ come from the germline V gene. The CDR3 has 14 amino acids. CDR3 region: CASSLSQVNEKLFF. The CDR3 DNA is TGCGCCAGCAGCTTGAGCCAGGTTAATGAAAAACTGTTTTTT.

The CDR3 nucleotides are TGTGCCAGCAGCTTAGACGGTCAGGGGGCTTGGGAGACCCAGTACTTC. Its translation is CASSLDGQGAWETQYF. The chain uses TRBV11-2 and TRBJ2-5, with TRBD1 identical over 8 bases. V gave up 0 bases and J gave up 5 bases; unmatched junction bases: 8. From germline, CDR1 is SGHAT and CDR2 FQNNGV. The CDR3 covers 16 residues. Full variable domain (remainder filled in from reference TRBV11-2 and TRBJ2-5): EAGVAQSPRYKIIEKRQSVAFWCNPISGHATLYWYQQILGQGPKLLIQFQNNGVVDDSQLPKDRFSAERLKGVDSTLKIQPAKLEDSAVYLCASSLDGQGAWETQYFGPGTRLLVL.

This chain joins TRBV9 and TRBJ2-2; TRBD2 matches at 13 bases. This CDR3 spans 17 amino acids. Trimming took 3 bases from V and 8 from J; bases not matched to a gene: 10. CDR1 is SGDLS, CDR2 YYNGEE, per germline. CDR3 amino acids: CASSAHGTSGAGGELFF. In DNA, the CDR3 is TGTGCCAGCAGCGCCCACGGGACTAGCGGGGCTGGTGGGGAGCTGTTTTTT.

This clone was recorded only once. The chain employs TRBV6-1 and TRBJ1-6; D perhaps matches TRBD1 (5 bases). V lost 7 bases, J lost 8 bases, and 18 bases lay in between. Germline CDR1 is MNHNS and CDR2 is SASEGT. This CDR3 region has 15 residues. CDR3 sequence reads: CASKFGGGFDSPLHF. The CDR3 nucleotides are TGTGCCAGCAAGTTTGGGGGTGGGTTTGATTCACCCCTCCACTTT.

The chain combines TRBV7-2 with TRBJ2-3; possibly TRBD2 for D (6 bases). Germline CDR1 and CDR2: SGHTA and FQGNSA. V was pared by 3 bases and J by 10 bases, with 17 bases between. This CDR3 comprises 14 residues. CDR3 DNA sequence: TGTGCCAGCAGCTTGACTAGATTCGGGTCGGCGCAGTATTTT. Protein product: CASSLTRFGSAQYF.

The chain combines TRBV18 with TRBJ2-3, with a tentative D call TRBD1 (6 bases). The germline V and J ends were trimmed by 6 bases and 2 bases, with 9 bases remaining between them. Germline V CDR1 and CDR2: KGHSH, LQKENI. The CDR3 consists of 13 residues. The CDR3 sequence: CASSRGNTDTQYF. The CDR3 coding sequence is TGTGCCAGCTCGAGGGGGAACACAGATACGCAGTATTTT.

The rearrangement joins TRBV19 to TRBJ2-3, with 9 bases aligning to TRBD1. The CDR3 consists of 13 residues. With 4 bases clipped from V and 9 bases from J, the junction kept 5 bases outside the gene matches. Germline CDR1 and CDR2: LNHDA and SQIVND (reference sequence). In nucleotides, the CDR3 is TGTGCCAGTAGTACCCCTACAGGGGGCACGCAGTATTTT. Translating gives CASSTPTGGTQYF.

The chain recombines TRBV18 with TRBJ1-6, with 10 bases matching TRBD1. The CDR3 runs to 15 residues. J lost 10 bases, V lost 3 bases, and 6 bases had no gene match. Germline assignment: CDR1 KGHSH and CDR2 LQKENI. This chain's CDR3 is CASSPSGQGVSPLHF. DNA of the CDR3: TGTGCCAGCTCACCCTCCGGACAGGGGGTATCACCCCTCCACTTT.

This chain links TRBV7-2 with TRBJ2-7; D might be TRBD1 (6 bases). There are 13 residues in the CDR3. In germline, CDR1 is SGHTA, CDR2 FQGNSA. V shed 3 bases and J shed 6 bases, with 12 bases lying between them. The CDR3 region has the DNA TGTGCCAGCAGCTTGTGGGGGCAGGGCGAGCAGTACTTC. It specifies CASSLWGQGEQYF.

The chain has TRBV5-1 and TRBJ1-2, with D tentatively TRBD1 (5 bases). With 7 bases removed from V and 2 bases from J, the gap between germline ends came to 12 bases. Germline V CDR1 and CDR2: SGHRS, YFSETQ. This CDR3 has 13 residues. The DNA for the CDR3 is TGCGCCAGCGCCAGGGAAATAAACTATGGCTACACCTTC. It encodes CASAREINYGYTF.

Comments on this clone: At the DNA level, this CDR3 is encoded by other sequences in the same sample as well. The J gene is TRBJ2-2, the V gene TRBV4-2; the D is unclear. This CDR3 contains 13 residues. Trimming removed 0 bases from V and 6 bases from J, with 5 bases in between. The germline CDR1 and CDR2 sequences are LGHNA and YNFKEQ. The CDR3: CASSQDGAGELFF. The CDR3 DNA reads TGTGCCAGCAGCCAAGATGGTGCCGGGGAGCTGTTTTTT.

The V call is TRBV4-1, the J call TRBJ2-5; tentative D call: TRBD2 (6 bases). V lost 4 bases, J lost 3 bases, and 15 bases lay in between. The CDR3 consists of 15 residues. CDR1 and CDR2 (germline): MGHRA, YSYEKL. CDR3 region: CASSPTRGNKETQYF. DNA of the CDR3: TGCGCCAGCAGCCCCACCCGGGGGAATAAAGAGACCCAGTACTTC.

The J gene is TRBJ1-6, the V gene TRBV6-5, with D maybe TRBD1 (5 bases). This CDR3 has 14 amino acids. V gave up 7 bases and J gave up 7 bases, with 14 bases separating them. Per germline, CDR1 MNHEY and CDR2 SVGAGI. This CDR3 reads CASKRGKGNSPLHF. Written as DNA, the CDR3 is TGTGCCAGCAAGAGGGGAAAAGGCAATTCACCCCTCCACTTT.

J is TRBJ2-1 and V is TRBV25-1; D is unclear. V gave up 1 base and J gave up 7 bases, with 11 bases separating them. CDR3 length: 14 amino acids. Looked up from germline, CDR1 is MGHDK and CDR2 is SYGVNS. CDR3 nucleotides: TGTGCCAGCAGTGAATCTAGAAGTTCGAATGAGCAGTTCTTC. Translating it yields CASSESRSSNEQFF.

The CDR3 DNA is TGCGCCAGCAGCCCAACTAGCGGGGGGACCAAAAACATTCAGTACTTC. Amino acids: CASSPTSGGTKNIQYF. The chain carries TRBV5-1 and TRBJ2-4, with TRBD2 identical over 12 bases. Germline trimming cut 4 bases from V and 2 bases from J; bases unmatched to any gene: 4. The germline V gene has CDR1 SGHRS and CDR2 YFSETQ. This CDR3 has 16 residues.

The chain uses TRBV7-2 and TRBJ1-1, with D perhaps TRBD1 (6 bases). CDR3 length: 13 amino acids. The germline V gene has CDR1 SGHTA and CDR2 FQGNSA. V was pared by 4 bases and J by 2 bases, with 8 bases between. The CDR3 loop is CASSYRVNTEAFF. The CDR3 DNA reads as TGTGCCAGCAGCTACAGGGTCAACACTGAAGCTTTCTTT.

The rearrangement joins TRBV6-1 to TRBJ1-2; TRBD1 agrees at 7 bases. J gave up 4 bases and V 2 bases, and 4 bases lay outside the gene matches. CDR3 length: 14 residues. Germline loops: CDR1 MNHNS, CDR2 SASEGT. The CDR3 sequence: CASSEIRGAYGYTF. The CDR3 bases are TGTGCCAGCAGTGAAATCAGGGGGGCCTATGGCTACACCTTC.

The chain joins TRBV10-1 to TRBJ2-5; TRBD1 is a possible D gene (5 bases). Germline assignment: CDR1 WNHNN and CDR2 SYGVQD (reference sequence). The ends were cut back, 5 bases at V and 5 bases at J, with 12 bases in the middle. This CDR3 contains 13 residues. The CDR3 protein is CASSPDSVETQYF. The DNA for the CDR3 is TGCGCCAGCAGTCCTGACAGTGTTGAGACCCAGTACTTC.

The genes are TRBV5-1 and TRBJ2-1, with D unclear. Germline lookup yields CDR1 SGHRS and CDR2 YFSETQ. V dropped 2 bases and J dropped 10 bases, with 22 bases sitting between them. There are 16 residues in the CDR3. CDR3 region: CASSLSGVAVYREQFF. CDR3 DNA sequence: TGCGCCAGCAGCTTAAGTGGAGTCGCCGTTTATCGGGAGCAGTTCTTC.

The chain employs TRBV7-2 and TRBJ2-7; 11 bases are a match to TRBD2. J lost 2 bases, V lost 5 bases, and 5 bases had no gene match. The CDR3 sequence is 15 residues long. CDR1 SGHTA and CDR2 FQGNSA come from the germline V gene. CDR3 DNA sequence: TGTGCCAGCAGCCAACTAGCGGGGGACCCCTACGAGCAGTACTTC. Protein product: CASSQLAGDPYEQYF.